The rows below give T cell receptor beta chains drawn from one sample of a study of blood T cells in healthy people across ages. A single record per CDR3 protein comes from TCRdb applying MiXCR to the 5' RACE reads. This table has more than 1,400,000 distinct CDR3 sequences, about 43% appearing once. The sample comprised blood. The source of these receptors is a woman aged 18-29 years in good health. The CDR3 runs from the conserved cysteine through the conserved F or W. A D gene is named only where the DNA matches it firmly. Clone size is not always given. Where it is, it says once, few, many or a class for expanded clones.

V gene	CDR3 length	J gene	D gene	clone size	CDR3 DNA	CDR3 protein
TRBV11-2	13	TRBJ2-3	-	few	TGTGCCAGCAGCCCCGGGCTGCATGCTACGCAGTATTTT	CASSPGLHATQYF
TRBV27	15	TRBJ2-7	-	-	TGTGCCAGCAGTTTATCGGCAGGGGCCGGCGGGGAGCAGTACTTC	CASSLSAGAGGEQYF
TRBV5-1	14	TRBJ2-1	-	-	TGCGCCAGCAGCTTCGGAGAGTACCAAGAGACCCAGTTCTTC	CASSFGEYQETQFF
TRBV5-5	15	TRBJ2-2	-	-	TGTGCCAGCAGCTGGGGTGCGAGTAGTGGCGGGGAGCTGTTTTTT	CASSWGASSGGELFF
TRBV2	14	TRBJ2-7	TRBD2	-	TGTGCCAGCAGTCCGACTAGCGCAACCTACGAGCAGTACTTC	CASSPTSATYEQYF
TRBV2	15	TRBJ2-3	TRBD2	-	TGTGCCAGGTCGGGACTAGCGGGAGACGGTATGGCGCAGTATTTT	CARSGLAGDGMAQYF
TRBV27	20	TRBJ2-6	-	-	TGTGCCAGCAGTTTATCGTTTAACGGGCCAAACCGGGCAGGGGCCAACGTCCTGACTTTC	CASSLSFNGPNRAGANVLTF
TRBV20-1	15	TRBJ2-1	TRBD2	-	TGCAGTGCTAGAGATCCGAGCGGGGGGGCTGGTGAGCAGTTCTTC	CSARDPSGGAGEQFF
TRBV20-1	16	TRBJ1-6	-	few	TGCAGTGCTAGAGATCTTAAGGGCTCCTATAATTCACCCCTCCACTTT	CSARDLKGSYNSPLHF
TRBV5-1	13	TRBJ2-4	-	few	TGCGCCAGCAGAACGATTGTTGAAGACATTCAGTACTTC	CASRTIVEDIQYF
TRBV14	16	TRBJ2-5	TRBD2	-	TGTGCCAGCAGCCAACCTAGCGGGAGTCGGAGAGATGAGCAGTACTTC	CASSQPSGSRRDEQYF
TRBV20-1	15	TRBJ2-7	TRBD2	-	TGCAGTGCTAGTGTAGGGACTAGCGGGAAGTACGAGCAGTACTTC	CSASVGTSGKYEQYF
TRBV7-2	15	TRBJ1-2	-	few	TGTGCCAGCAGCTTAGGGGGGGGAAGTTTACATGGCTACACCTTC	CASSLGGGSLHGYTF
TRBV20-1	14	TRBJ2-7	TRBD1	-	TGCAGTGCTTCATGGGACCAGGGGGCCTACGAGCAGTACTTC	CSASWDQGAYEQYF
TRBV7-2	16	TRBJ2-7	-	few	TGTGCCAGCAGCTTAGGAGCTTCAGCGCCCTTTTACGAGCAGTACTTC	CASSLGASAPFYEQYF
TRBV10-3	13	TRBJ2-5	-	-	TGTGCCATCAGTGGGGCGAGGGGGGAGACCCAGTACTTC	CAISGARGETQYF
TRBV10-1	13	TRBJ1-2	-	few	TGCGCCAGCAGTGAGAATTCCGTCTATGGCTACACCTTC	CASSENSVYGYTF
TRBV27	14	TRBJ2-7	-	-	TGTGCCAGCAGTTTACAAACAGAGAGCTACGAGCAGTACTTC	CASSLQTESYEQYF
TRBV2	14	TRBJ2-7	TRBD2	-	TGTGCCAGCAGGCGGGGGAGCGGGGTCCTCGAGCAGTACTTC	CASRRGSGVLEQYF
TRBV7-9	15	TRBJ2-1	-	few	TGTGCCAGCAGCTTCGTCCGGAGCTCCTACAATGAGCAGTTCTTC	CASSFVRSSYNEQFF
TRBV20-1	11	TRBJ1-4	-	few	TGCAGTGCTAGCCGGTGGGAAAAACTGTTTTTT	CSASRWEKLFF
TRBV12-3/TRBV12-4	18	TRBJ1-1	TRBD1	-	TGTGCCAGCAGTTTCCCACCACCCACGACAGGGCAGGGCACTGAAGCTTTCTTT	CASSFPPPTTGQGTEAFF
TRBV27	14	TRBJ2-3	TRBD2	many	TGTGCCAGCAGTTCCCCTAGCGGGACAGATACGCAGTATTTT	CASSSPSGTDTQYF
TRBV20-1	15	TRBJ2-1	-	-	TGCAGTGCGCCACCGGGACTCGAAGCGTACAATGAGCAGTTCTTC	CSAPPGLEAYNEQFF
TRBV6-2/TRBV6-3	18	TRBJ2-7	-	-	TGTGCCAGCAGAACCCCCGGGACTCCTAACGGCTCCTACAATGAGCAGTACTTC	CASRTPGTPNGSYNEQYF
TRBV24-1	14	TRBJ2-5	-	-	TGTGCCACCAGTCAGCAGGGATTCGAGGAGACCCAGTACTTC	CATSQQGFEETQYF
TRBV6-5	13	TRBJ2-3	TRBD2	-	TGTGCCACCGGGACTAGCGGTTCAGATACGCAGTATTTT	CATGTSGSDTQYF
TRBV21-1	19	TRBJ2-7	-	-	TGTGCCAGCAGAACGGGACGACCGGGACTAGCGGGAGTCCGGTACGAGCAGTACTTC	CASRTGRPGLAGVRYEQYF
TRBV5-5	15	TRBJ1-2	-	-	TGTGCCAGCAGCTTGCGCGAAGACAACCTGTTTGGCTACACCTTC	CASSLREDNLFGYTF
TRBV14	15	TRBJ1-1	-	-	TGTGCCAGCAGCCAAGAATATGTGGAGAACACTGAAGCTTTCTTT	CASSQEYVENTEAFF
TRBV21-1	18	TRBJ1-5	-	-	TGTGCCAGCAGCAACTCTCGGCAGACCCATAGTCGCAATCAGCCCCAGCATTTT	CASSNSRQTHSRNQPQHF
TRBV20-1	13	TRBJ2-4	TRBD2	-	TGCAGTGCTGCGGGGGTAGCCAAAAACATTCAGTACTTC	CSAAGVAKNIQYF
TRBV3-1	14	TRBJ2-7	-	-	TGTGCCAGCAGCCATGCCGGGGGTCGCTACGAGCAGTACTTC	CASSHAGGRYEQYF
TRBV11-3	12	TRBJ2-7	-	once	TGTGCCAGCAGCAGGACGGACGGCGAGCAGTACTTC	CASSRTDGEQYF
TRBV29-1	12	TRBJ1-4	-	-	TGCAGCGTTGAGGGACCTAATGAAAAACTGTTTTTT	CSVEGPNEKLFF
TRBV5-1	15	TRBJ1-2	TRBD1	-	TGCGCCAGCAGCTCTCGGGGACAGCCCGAATATGGCTACACCTTC	CASSSRGQPEYGYTF
TRBV12-3/TRBV12-4	14	TRBJ2-7	-	-	TGTGCCAGCAGCACGGGACAAGGCTGGTACGAGCAGTACTTC	CASSTGQGWYEQYF
TRBV27	17	TRBJ1-4	-	-	TGTGCCAGCAAACAGCGTGGCAGGAGTGGAACTAATGAAAAACTGTTTTTT	CASKQRGRSGTNEKLFF
TRBV6-6	15	TRBJ1-5	TRBD1	-	TGTGCCAGCAGCCCCGGACAGGCCGAATCTCAGCCCCAGCATTTT	CASSPGQAESQPQHF
TRBV12-3/TRBV12-4	15	TRBJ2-1	TRBD2	-	TGTGCCAGCAGTTTAGGCGGGGGGGAGTCCAATGAGCAGTTCTTC	CASSLGGGESNEQFF
TRBV4-1	16	TRBJ1-5	TRBD1	few	TGCGCCAGCAGCCAAGAGGGACAGGCCCGTCTTTGGCCCCAGCATTTT	CASSQEGQARLWPQHF
TRBV20-1	13	TRBJ1-2	TRBD1	few	TGCAGTGGGTCGGACAGGGCTGCCTATGGCTACACCTTC	CSGSDRAAYGYTF
TRBV6-5	14	TRBJ2-7	-	-	TGTGCCGGCAGCCGTCCCGGGGGCTCATACGAGCAGTACTTC	CAGSRPGGSYEQYF
TRBV7-6	16	TRBJ2-3	TRBD2	few	TGTGCCAGCAGCTTAGGGGCTAGCGGACTCACAGATACGCAGTATTTT	CASSLGASGLTDTQYF
TRBV2	13	TRBJ2-1	-	-	TGTGCCAGCAGTGGGGGGATTAACAATGAGCAGTTCTTC	CASSGGINNEQFF
TRBV20-1	16	TRBJ1-6	TRBD1	-	TGCAGTGCTGGGGACAGCAGGAGCTCCTATAATTCACCCCTCCACTTT	CSAGDSRSSYNSPLHF
TRBV20-1	11	TRBJ2-5	-	-	TGCAGTGCTAGGTATCGGGAGACCCAGTACTTC	CSARYRETQYF
TRBV29-1	13	TRBJ2-3	-	many	TGCAGCGCCGACAGCTATAGCACAGATACGCAGTATTTT	CSADSYSTDTQYF
TRBV21-1	14	TRBJ1-2	-	-	TGTGCCAGCAACAAAGCGACAGACCCCTATGGCTACACCTTC	CASNKATDPYGYTF
TRBV5-1	15	TRBJ2-5	TRBD1	-	TGCGCCAGCAGCCCGGGACAGGGGGGAGAAGAGACCCAGTACTTC	CASSPGQGGEETQYF